This TCR beta chain is from a study of shared clonotypes between healthy human individuals (dated by TCRdb to between 2020 and 2021). Looking at the study overall: The cohort included three men and two women between 18 and 49 years of age. To increase sequencing depth and limit assay-specific biases, TCR repertoire library preparation and sequencing were carried out by different laboratories using diverse techniques. The study deeply sequenced blood TCR repertoires of five healthy adults to estimate repertoire size and the extent of clonotype sharing between individuals. Each donor's leukapheresis produced roughly between roughly 0.85 and 9.5 billion PBMCs. Per donor, three plates each were used for CD4 naive and CD4 memory, two for CD8 naive, and one for CD8 memory. The paper's findings and limits, for the study overall: Higher generation probabilities were observed for clonotypes shared by all four sorted-subset donors than for non-shared clonotypes. When a handful of donors were compared, the shared fraction of clonotypes was roughly 5% for naive CD4, roughly 3.3% for naive CD8, roughly 2.5% for memory CD4, and about 0.36% for memory CD8. The small number of donors limited the genetic and exposure-history diversity represented. Only blood was sampled, and tissue TCR repertoires likely differ from those in blood. Naive subsets generally had larger estimated clonotype richness than memory subsets. Rarefaction of sorted-subset datasets indicated incomplete sequencing despite the large sequencing depth. Pairwise subsampling indicated that sequencing depth was expected to affect the degree of clonotype sharing among donors.

Germline trimming: 3 bases from V, 1 base from J; junction bases outside gene matches: 12. In the germline V gene (reference sequence), CDR1 corresponds to LNHDA and CDR2 to SQIVND. Counted from cysteine to phenylalanine, this CDR3 has 21 amino acids. This entry keeps only the CDR3 DNA: 63 bases, framed from base 1. Remarks on this clone: Its specific antigen is unknown. Base qualities are missing; no much larger clone stands one base away.

Using the deep immunoSEQ assay, multiplex PCR amplified TCR CDR3 regions from genomic DNA. Extracted genomic DNA from each cell subset was distributed evenly across all wells of several immunoSEQ 96-well plates, and each plate was treated as a replicate. For sorted subsets, approximately 190 ng genomic DNA, equal to approximately 30,000 T cell genomes, was loaded into each replicate PCR. Purified libraries were measured with a Qubit 3.0 fluorometer, size-checked on a Bioanalyzer 2100, and measured again with the KAPA Library Quantification kit. Every immunoSEQ 96-well plate was sequenced on a separate single-read 150-cycle Illumina NextSeq 550 flow cell. Turning to the authors' computational methods: Because the immunoSEQ output held only junctional sequences and lacked quality scores, the filtering could not match the filtering applied to full-length reads. To assign V/J genes and CDR3, sequences were annotated using PyIR, a Python wrapper for IgBLAST v1.9, with IMGT germline references. Reads with weak V/J assignments (E-value above 1e-6), missing CDR3, stop codons, out-of-frame junctions, or ambiguous translated residues were removed. A V3J clonotype was defined by an identical inferred V gene, J gene, and CDR3 amino acid sequence. Percentage overlap between repertoires was computed as shared unique clonotypes divided by the size of the smaller repertoire. RTK rarefaction, the Chao1 estimator, and Recon v2.1 estimates of unobserved clonotypes were used to assess repertoire richness. OLGA was used to compute generation probabilities for all TCRbeta clonotypes that the gDNA method yielded from a handful of donors. TCRdb took over this immuneACCESS table, retaining in-frame rearrangements with V and J assigned. Such tables are incomplete; in checked studies, under half of the missing clones stem from an unresolved V gene, and the remainder is unexplained. V, J and clone size were drawn from that table, and D and trimming were deduced from the DNA. The sample records 1.6 million or so clones, roughly 96% of which are singletons. The top ten clonotypes cover roughly 1.2% of the sample.

The donors were healthy, HIV-negative adults who had no recently reported acute infections or vaccinations. Every donor was a Caucasian adult living in Nashville, Tennessee, USA. CD4+ T cells were enriched through magnetic negative selection, after which naive cells were positively selected on CD45RA and the remaining negative fraction served as the memory subset. Blood was collected by leukapheresis, and PBMCs were isolated by Ficoll-Histopaque density gradient centrifugation and then cryopreserved in liquid nitrogen vapor phase. Purity and quantity of every magnetically sorted T cell population were checked by analytical flow cytometry. Each sorted fraction had its genomic DNA isolated and then quantified by UV absorbance on a Nanodrop 2000c.

Sequencing input: naive CD4+ T cells sorted from blood. The cell subset or site label, as the study defines it: CD45RA+ positively selected. The chain is made from TRBV19 and TRBJ2-6; the central 13 bases match TRBD2. This clonotype was sampled from a man aged 25-40 years in good health. The DNA sequence is given as TGTGCCAGTAGTATCCAAGGACTAGCGGGAGAGTCAGGGTCTGGGGCCAACGTCCTGACTTTC. It is translated as CASSIQGLAGESGSGANVLTF.